These T cell receptor beta chains were read from a single sample in a study of early T cells in non-severe SARS-CoV-2 infection. In TCRdb, the 5' RACE reads were re-called with MiXCR into one record per CDR3 protein. The sample lists about 29,000 distinct CDR3 sequences, about 4.5% occurring once. Sequencing used whole blood. Source of these receptors: an adult who was a healthcare worker with PCR-confirmed SARS-CoV-2 infection or an uninfected control (not recorded which). Both conserved end residues are part of each CDR3. Fields, in order: D gene, J gene, clone size, V gene, CDR3 DNA, CDR3 protein. A D gene is named only where the DNA matches it firmly. A clone size is listed for some rows: how often the clone was seen (once, few, many), or a class if it is expanded.

>-|TRBJ2-4|many|TRBV29-1
TGCAGCGTTGACCTAGCCAAAAACATTCAGTACTTC
CSVDLAKNIQYF
>-|TRBJ2-2|few|TRBV29-1
TGCAGCGTTGAAGAGGGGGTGAACACCGGGGAGCTGTTTTTT
CSVEEGVNTGELFF
>-|TRBJ2-7|medium-sized|TRBV7-8
TGTGCCAGCAGTTTACGTCAGGGGTACGAGCAGTACTTC
CASSLRQGYEQYF
>-|TRBJ1-1|many|TRBV12-3/TRBV12-4
TGTGCCAGCAGTGCGGCAGGAAACACTGAAGCTTTCTTT
CASSAAGNTEAFF
>-|TRBJ2-1|many|TRBV29-1
TGCAGCGCAGCGCCCGGGGGCAGTTCAGACAATGAGCAGTTCTTC
CSAAPGGSSDNEQFF
>-|TRBJ2-5|-|TRBV11-2
TGTGCCAGCAGCTTGAGTACAGGGCCAGAGACCCAGTACTTC
CASSLSTGPETQYF
>TRBD1|TRBJ2-7|medium-sized|TRBV7-2
TGTGCCAGCAGCTTACATGGACAGGGGTTAGGAGAGCAGTACTTC
CASSLHGQGLGEQYF
>-|TRBJ2-2|-|TRBV20-1
TGCAGTGCACCCCTTGGGGGGAACACCGGGGAGCTGTTTTTT
CSAPLGGNTGELFF
>-|TRBJ2-7|few|TRBV5-1
TGCGCCAGCAGCTTGGTACCAGGTCAGCGCGAGCAGTACTTC
CASSLVPGQREQYF
>-|TRBJ1-1|many|TRBV12-5
TGTGCTAGTGGTTTGGTACGCGGAGTTCCTGCAGCTTTCTTT
CASGLVRGVPAAFF
>-|TRBJ2-6|many|TRBV7-9
TGTGCCACCCTATCGGACAGAAGCTCTGGGGCCAACGTCCTGACTTTC
CATLSDRSSGANVLTF
>TRBD2|TRBJ2-1|medium-sized|TRBV6-4
TGTGCCAGCAGTGAGGTTAGCGGGGGTCTTAATGAGCAGTTCTTC
CASSEVSGGLNEQFF
>TRBD1|TRBJ2-7|many|TRBV7-9
TGTGCCAGCAGCCTATCAAGACAGGGCTACGAGCAGTACTTC
CASSLSRQGYEQYF
>TRBD1|TRBJ1-2|many|TRBV12-3/TRBV12-4
TGTGCCAGCAGTGACCAGGGGGGCTATGGCTACACCTTC
CASSDQGGYGYTF
>-|TRBJ1-3|few|TRBV30
TGTGCCTGGAGTGGGGACATTTCATTTCCCATATATTTT
CAWSGDISFPIYF